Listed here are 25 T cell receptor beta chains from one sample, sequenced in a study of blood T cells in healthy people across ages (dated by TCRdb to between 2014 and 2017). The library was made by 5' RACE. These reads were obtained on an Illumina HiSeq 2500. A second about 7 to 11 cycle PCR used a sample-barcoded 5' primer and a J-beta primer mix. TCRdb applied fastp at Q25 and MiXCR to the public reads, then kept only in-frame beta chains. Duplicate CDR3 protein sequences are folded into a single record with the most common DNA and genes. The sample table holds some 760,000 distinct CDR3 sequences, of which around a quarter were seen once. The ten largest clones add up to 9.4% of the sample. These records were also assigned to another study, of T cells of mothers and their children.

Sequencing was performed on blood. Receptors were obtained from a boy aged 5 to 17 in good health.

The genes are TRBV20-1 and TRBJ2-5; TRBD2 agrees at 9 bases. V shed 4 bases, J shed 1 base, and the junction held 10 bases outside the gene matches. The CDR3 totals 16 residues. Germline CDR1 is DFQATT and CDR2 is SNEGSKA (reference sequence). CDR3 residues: CSAIPQREVIQETQYF. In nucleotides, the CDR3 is TGCAGTGCTATTCCTCAGCGGGAGGTTATCCAAGAGACCCAGTACTTC.

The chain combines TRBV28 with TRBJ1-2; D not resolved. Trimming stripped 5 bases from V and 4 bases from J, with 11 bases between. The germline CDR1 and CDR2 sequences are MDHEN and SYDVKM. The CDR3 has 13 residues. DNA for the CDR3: TGTGCCAGCAGTCCGCCGCCATCCTATGGCTACACCTTC. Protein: CASSPPPSYGYTF.

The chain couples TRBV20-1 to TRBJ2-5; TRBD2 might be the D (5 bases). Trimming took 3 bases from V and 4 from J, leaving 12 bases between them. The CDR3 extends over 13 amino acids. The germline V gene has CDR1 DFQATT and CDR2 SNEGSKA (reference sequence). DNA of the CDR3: TGCAGTGCTAGGATGTCGGGGAGAGAGACCCAGTACTTC. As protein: CSARMSGRETQYF.

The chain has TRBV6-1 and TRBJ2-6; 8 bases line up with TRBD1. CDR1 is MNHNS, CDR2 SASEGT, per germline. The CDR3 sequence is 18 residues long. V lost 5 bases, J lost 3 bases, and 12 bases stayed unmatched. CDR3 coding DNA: TGTGCCAGCAGTCCCTTGGGCAGGGGGCAAAGTGGGGCCAACGTCCTGACTTTC. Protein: CASSPLGRGQSGANVLTF.

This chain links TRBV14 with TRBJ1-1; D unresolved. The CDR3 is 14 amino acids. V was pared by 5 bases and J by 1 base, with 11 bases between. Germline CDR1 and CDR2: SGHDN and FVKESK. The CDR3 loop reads CASSSTSKNTEAFF. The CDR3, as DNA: TGTGCCAGCAGCTCGACCTCCAAGAACACTGAAGCTTTCTTT.

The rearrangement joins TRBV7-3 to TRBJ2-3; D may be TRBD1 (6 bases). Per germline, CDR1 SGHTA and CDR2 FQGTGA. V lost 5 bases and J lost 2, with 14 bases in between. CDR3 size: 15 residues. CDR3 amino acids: CASSIQGGITDTQYF. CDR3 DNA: TGTGCCAGCAGCATACAGGGTGGGATCACAGATACGCAGTATTTT.

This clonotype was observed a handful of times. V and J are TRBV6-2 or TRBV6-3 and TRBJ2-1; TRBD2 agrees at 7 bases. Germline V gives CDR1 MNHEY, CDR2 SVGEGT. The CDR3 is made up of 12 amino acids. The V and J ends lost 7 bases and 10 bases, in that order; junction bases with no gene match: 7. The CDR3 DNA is TGTGCCAGCACTGATAGCGGGCGCGAGCAGTTCTTC. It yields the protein CASTDSGREQFF.

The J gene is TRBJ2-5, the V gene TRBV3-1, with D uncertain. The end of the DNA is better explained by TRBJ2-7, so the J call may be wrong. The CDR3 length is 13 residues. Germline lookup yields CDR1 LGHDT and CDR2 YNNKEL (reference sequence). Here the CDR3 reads CASSPTPPYEQYF. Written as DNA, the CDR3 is TGTGCCAGCAGTCCGACTCCTCCCTACGAGCAGTACTTC.

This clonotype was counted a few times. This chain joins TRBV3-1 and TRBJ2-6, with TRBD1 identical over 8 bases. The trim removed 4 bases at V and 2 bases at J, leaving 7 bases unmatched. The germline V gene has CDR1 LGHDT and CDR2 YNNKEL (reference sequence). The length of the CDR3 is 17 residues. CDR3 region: CASSPSSGGTGANVLTF. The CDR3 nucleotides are TGTGCCAGCAGCCCAAGCTCAGGGGGCACTGGGGCCAACGTCCTGACTTTC.

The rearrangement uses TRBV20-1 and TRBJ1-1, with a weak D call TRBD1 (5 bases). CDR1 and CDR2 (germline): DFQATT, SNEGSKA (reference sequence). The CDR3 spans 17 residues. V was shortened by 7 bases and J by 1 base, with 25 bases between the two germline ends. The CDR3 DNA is TGCAGTGTTAGGGGCGTTAAATTGGACAAGACGAACACTGAAGCTTTCTTT. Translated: CSVRGVKLDKTNTEAFF.

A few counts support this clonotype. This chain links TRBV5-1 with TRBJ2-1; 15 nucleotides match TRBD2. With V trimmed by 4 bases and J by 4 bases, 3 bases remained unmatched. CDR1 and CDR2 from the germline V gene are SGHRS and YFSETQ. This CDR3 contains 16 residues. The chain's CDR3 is CASSMGLAGGYNEQFF. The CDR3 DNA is TGCGCCAGCAGCATGGGACTAGCGGGAGGTTACAATGAGCAGTTCTTC.

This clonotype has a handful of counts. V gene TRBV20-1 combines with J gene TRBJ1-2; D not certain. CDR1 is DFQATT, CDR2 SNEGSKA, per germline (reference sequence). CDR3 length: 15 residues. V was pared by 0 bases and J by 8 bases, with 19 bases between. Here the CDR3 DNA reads TGCAGTGCTAGAGATGAGAACAGACCCTCGTGGGGCTACACCTTC. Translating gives CSARDENRPSWGYTF.

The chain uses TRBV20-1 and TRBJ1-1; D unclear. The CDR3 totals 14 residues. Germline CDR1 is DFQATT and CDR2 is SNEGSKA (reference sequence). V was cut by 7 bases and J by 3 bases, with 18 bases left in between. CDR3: CSVRLGNLDTEAFF. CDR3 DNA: TGCAGTGTTCGGCTAGGGAACCTGGACACTGAAGCTTTCTTT.

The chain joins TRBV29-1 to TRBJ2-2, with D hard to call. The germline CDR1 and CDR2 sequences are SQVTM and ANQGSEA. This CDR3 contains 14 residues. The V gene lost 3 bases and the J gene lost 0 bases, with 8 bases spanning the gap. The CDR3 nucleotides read TGCAGCGTTGAGGTTTTGGCGAACACCGGGGAGCTGTTTTTT. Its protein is CSVEVLANTGELFF.

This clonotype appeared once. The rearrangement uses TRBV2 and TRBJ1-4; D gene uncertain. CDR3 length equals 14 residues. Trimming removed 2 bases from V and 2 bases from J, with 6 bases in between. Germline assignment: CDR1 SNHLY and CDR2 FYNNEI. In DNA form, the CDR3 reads TGTGCCAGCAGTGAAACACGGACTAATGAAAAACTGTTTTTT. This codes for CASSETRTNEKLFF. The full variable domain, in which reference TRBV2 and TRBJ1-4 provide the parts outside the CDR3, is EPEVTQTPSHQVTQMGQEVILRCVPISNHLYFYWYRQILGQKVEFLVSFYNNEISEKSEIFDDQFSVERPDGSNFTLKIRSTKLEDSAMYFCASSETRTNEKLFFGSGTQLSVL.

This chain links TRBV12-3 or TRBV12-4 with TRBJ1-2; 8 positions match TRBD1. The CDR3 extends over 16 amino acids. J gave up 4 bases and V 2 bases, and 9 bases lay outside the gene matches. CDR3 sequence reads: CASSLSTGGPPYGYTF. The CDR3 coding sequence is TGTGCCAGCAGTTTATCTACAGGGGGGCCTCCCTATGGCTACACCTTC.

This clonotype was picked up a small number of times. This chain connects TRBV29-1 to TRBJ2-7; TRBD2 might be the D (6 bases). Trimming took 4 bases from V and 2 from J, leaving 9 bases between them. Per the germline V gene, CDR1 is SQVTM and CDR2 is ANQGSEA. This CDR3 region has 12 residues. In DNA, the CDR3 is TGCAGCGTTGGCAGGGAGGCCTACGAGCAGTACTTC. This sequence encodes CSVGREAYEQYF.

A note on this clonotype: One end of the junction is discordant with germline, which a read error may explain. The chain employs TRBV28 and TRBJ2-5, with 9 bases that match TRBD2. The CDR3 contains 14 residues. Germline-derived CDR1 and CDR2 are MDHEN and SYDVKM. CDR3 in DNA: TGTGCCAGCAGTCGTAGCGGGAGTGAGGAGACCAAGTACTTC. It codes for CASSRSGSEETKYF. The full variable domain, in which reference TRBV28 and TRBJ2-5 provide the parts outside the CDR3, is DVKVTQSSRYLVKRTGEKVFLECVQDMDHENMFWYRQDPGLGLRLIYFSYDVKMKEKGDIPEGYSVSREKKERFSLILESASTNQTSMYLCASSRSGSEETKYFGPGTRLLVL.

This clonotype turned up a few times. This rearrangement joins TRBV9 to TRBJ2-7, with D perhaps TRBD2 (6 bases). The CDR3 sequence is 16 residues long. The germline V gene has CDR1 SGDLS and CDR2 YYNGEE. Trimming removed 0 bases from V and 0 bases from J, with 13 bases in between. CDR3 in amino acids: CASSVAPSVSSYEQYF. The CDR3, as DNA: TGTGCCAGCAGCGTAGCGCCTAGCGTCAGCTCCTACGAGCAGTACTTC.

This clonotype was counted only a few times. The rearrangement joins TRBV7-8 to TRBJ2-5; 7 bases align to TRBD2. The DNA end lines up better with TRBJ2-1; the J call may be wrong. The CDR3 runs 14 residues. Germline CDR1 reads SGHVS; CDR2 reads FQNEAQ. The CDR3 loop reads CASSSLTSSNEQFF. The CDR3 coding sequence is TGTGCCAGCAGCTCGTTGACTAGCTCCAATGAGCAGTTCTTC.

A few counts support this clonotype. CDR3 nucleotides: TGTGCCAGCAGCCCGCCGGGACGACGGGAAAAACTGTTTTTT. This sequence encodes CASSPPGRREKLFF. The chain recombines TRBV7-2 with TRBJ1-4; weak D call: TRBD1 (5 bases). Deletions cut 5 bases from V and 8 bases from J, with 15 bases between. The CDR3 sequence is 14 residues long. The germline V gene has CDR1 SGHTA and CDR2 FQGNSA.

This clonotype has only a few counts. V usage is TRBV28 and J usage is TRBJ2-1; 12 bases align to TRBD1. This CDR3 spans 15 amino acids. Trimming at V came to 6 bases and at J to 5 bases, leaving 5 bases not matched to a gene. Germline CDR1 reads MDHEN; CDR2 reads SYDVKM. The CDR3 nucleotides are TGTGCCAGCAGGGGGACAGGGGGCTTCCACAATGAGCAGTTCTTC. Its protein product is CASRGTGGFHNEQFF.

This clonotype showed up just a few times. This chain's CDR3 is CASSLIKRGGGQETQYF. Written as DNA, the CDR3 is TGTGCCAGCAGCTTAATTAAGCGGGGGGGAGGCCAAGAGACCCAGTACTTC. J is TRBJ2-5 and V is TRBV7-2, with TRBD2 identical over 10 bases. There are 17 residues in the CDR3. J lost 1 base, V lost 2 bases, and 7 bases had no gene match. CDR1 is SGHTA, CDR2 FQGNSA, per germline.

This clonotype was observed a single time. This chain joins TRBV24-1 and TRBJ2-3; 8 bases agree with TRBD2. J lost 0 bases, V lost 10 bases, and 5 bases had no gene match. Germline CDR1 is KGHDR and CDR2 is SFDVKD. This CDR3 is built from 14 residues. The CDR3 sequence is CATRGAPSTDTQYF. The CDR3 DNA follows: TGTGCCACGCGGGGGGCCCCTAGCACAGATACGCAGTATTTT.

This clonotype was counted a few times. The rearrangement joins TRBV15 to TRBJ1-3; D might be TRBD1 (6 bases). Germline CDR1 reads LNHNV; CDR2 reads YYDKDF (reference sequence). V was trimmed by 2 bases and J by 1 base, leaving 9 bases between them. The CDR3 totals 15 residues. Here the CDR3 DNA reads TGTGCCACCAGCAGATCTGGACAGTCTGGAAACACCATATATTTT. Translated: CATSRSGQSGNTIYF. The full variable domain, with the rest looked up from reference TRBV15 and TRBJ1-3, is DAMVIQNPRYQVTQFGKPVTLSCSQTLNHNVMYWYQQKSSQAPKLLFHYYDKDFNNEADTPDNFQSRRPNTSFCFLDIRSPGLGDTAMYLCATSRSGQSGNTIYFGEGSWLTVV.